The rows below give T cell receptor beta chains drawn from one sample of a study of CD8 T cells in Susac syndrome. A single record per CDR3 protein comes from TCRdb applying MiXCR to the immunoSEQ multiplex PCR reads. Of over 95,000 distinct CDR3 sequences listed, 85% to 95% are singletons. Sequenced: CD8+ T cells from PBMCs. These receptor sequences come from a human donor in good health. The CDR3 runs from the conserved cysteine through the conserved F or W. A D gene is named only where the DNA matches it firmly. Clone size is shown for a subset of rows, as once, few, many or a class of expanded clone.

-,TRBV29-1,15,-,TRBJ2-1,CSVGGGGEGHNEQFF,TGCAGCGTTGGGGGTGGCGGTGAAGGGCACAATGAGCAGTTCTTC
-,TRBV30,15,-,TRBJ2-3,CAWSPWRTSTDTQYF,TGTGCCTGGAGCCCCTGGCGGACTAGCACAGATACGCAGTATTTT
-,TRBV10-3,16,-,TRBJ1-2,CAISESRNRGNYGYTF,TGTGCCATCAGTGAGTCGCGGAACAGAGGGAACTATGGCTACACCTTC
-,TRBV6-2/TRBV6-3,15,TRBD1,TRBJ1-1,CASSYPTGGAAEAFF,TGTGCCAGCAGTTACCCGACAGGGGGAGCGGCTGAAGCTTTCTTT
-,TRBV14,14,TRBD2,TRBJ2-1,CASSQLGGAGEQFF,TGTGCCAGCAGCCAGCTCGGGGGGGCCGGTGAGCAGTTCTTC
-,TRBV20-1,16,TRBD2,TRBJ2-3,CSALRPSGRAGDTQYF,TGCAGTGCTTTACGCCCTAGCGGGAGGGCCGGGGATACGCAGTATTTT
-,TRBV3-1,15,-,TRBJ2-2,CASSQVPPGTGELFF,TGTGCCAGCAGCCAAGTCCCTCCAGGGACCGGGGAGCTGTTTTTT
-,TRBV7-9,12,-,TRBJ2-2,CATLRAAGELFF,TGTGCCACCCTGAGGGCCGCCGGGGAGCTGTTTTTT
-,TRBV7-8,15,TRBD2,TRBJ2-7,CASSGGLAGGYEQYF,TGTGCCAGCAGCGGTGGACTAGCGGGTGGCTACGAGCAGTACTTC
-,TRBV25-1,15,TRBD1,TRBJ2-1,CASSEYRDSYNEQFF,TGTGCCAGCAGTGAATATAGGGACAGCTACAATGAGCAGTTCTTC
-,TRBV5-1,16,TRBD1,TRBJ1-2,CASSLTGTGTGFGYTF,TGCGCCAGCAGCTTGACGGGGACCGGGACAGGGTTTGGCTACACCTTC
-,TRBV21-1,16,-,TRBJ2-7,CASRTSGPLRSYEQYF,TGTGCCAGCAGGACTAGCGGGCCTCTTCGCTCCTACGAGCAGTACTTC
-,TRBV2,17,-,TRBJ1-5,CASSPRSGSGGNQPQHF,TGTGCCAGCAGCCCCCGATCGGGGAGTGGAGGCAATCAGCCCCAGCATTTT
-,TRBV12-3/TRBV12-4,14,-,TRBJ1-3,CASSFTGSGNTIYF,TGTGCCAGCAGTTTCACGGGATCTGGAAACACCATATATTTT
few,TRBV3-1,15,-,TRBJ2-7,CASSQGFAGIYEQYF,TGTGCCAGCAGCCAAGGTTTCGCCGGGATCTACGAGCAGTACTTC
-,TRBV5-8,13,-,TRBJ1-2,CASSPQASYGYTF,TGTGCCAGCAGCCCACAGGCCAGCTATGGCTACACCTTC
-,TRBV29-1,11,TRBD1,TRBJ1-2,CSVRTGDGYTF,TGCAGCGTTCGGACAGGAGATGGCTACACCTTC
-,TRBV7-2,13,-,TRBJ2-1,CASSLSSYNEQFF,TGTGCCAGCAGCTTGAGCTCCTACAATGAGCAGTTCTTC
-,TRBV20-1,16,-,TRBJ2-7,CSATEGIQGRSYEQYF,TGCAGTGCTACCGAAGGAATTCAGGGGCGCTCCTACGAGCAGTACTTC
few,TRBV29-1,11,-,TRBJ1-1,CSVKDSTEAFF,TGCAGCGTTAAGGATTCTACTGAAGCTTTCTTT
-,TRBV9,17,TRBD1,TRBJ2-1,CASSVEYGTGVYNEQFF,TGTGCCAGCAGCGTAGAGTACGGGACAGGGGTGTACAATGAGCAGTTCTTC
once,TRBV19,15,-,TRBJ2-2,CASRRTGTNTGELFF,TGTGCCAGTAGACGGACGGGCACGAACACCGGGGAGCTGTTTTTT
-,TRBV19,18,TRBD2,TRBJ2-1,CASSIPTSGMIGSNEQFF,TGTGCCAGTAGTATACCCACTAGCGGGATGATCGGAAGCAATGAGCAGTTCTTC
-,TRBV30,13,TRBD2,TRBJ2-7,CAWSGGLASEQYF,TGTGCCTGGAGTGGGGGACTAGCCAGCGAGCAGTACTTC
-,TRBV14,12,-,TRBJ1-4,CASGWTREKLFF,TGTGCCAGCGGATGGACCCGGGAAAAACTGTTTTTT
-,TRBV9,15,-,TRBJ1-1,CASSVAPGTNTEAFF,TGTGCCAGCAGCGTAGCACCAGGGACGAACACTGAAGCTTTCTTT
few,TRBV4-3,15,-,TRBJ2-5,CASSQDSQGTAGEYF,TGCGCCAGCAGCCAAGATTCGCAGGGGACGGCGGGGGAGTACTTC
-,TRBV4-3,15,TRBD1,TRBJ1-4,CASSQREPGTGKLFF,TGCGCCAGCAGCCAAAGGGAGCCTGGGACAGGGAAACTGTTTTTT
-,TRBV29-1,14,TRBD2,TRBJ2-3,CSVGGGGRSDTQYF,TGCAGCGTGGGCGGGGGAGGGCGGTCAGATACGCAGTATTTT
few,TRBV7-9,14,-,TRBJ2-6,CASSPLSGANVLTF,TGTGCCAGCAGCCCCCTCTCTGGGGCCAACGTCCTGACTTTC
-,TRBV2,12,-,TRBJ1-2,CASSERADGYTF,TGTGCCAGCAGTGAACGGGCGGATGGCTACACCTTC
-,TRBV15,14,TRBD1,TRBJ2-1,CATSREGTGNWQFF,TGTGCCACCAGCAGAGAGGGGACAGGTAATTGGCAGTTCTTC
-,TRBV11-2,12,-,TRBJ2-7,CASSKTTYEQYF,TGTGCCAGCAGCAAAACCACCTACGAGCAGTACTTC
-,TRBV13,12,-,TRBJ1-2,CASSPGNYGYTF,TGTGCCAGCAGCCCGGGAAACTATGGCTACACCTTC
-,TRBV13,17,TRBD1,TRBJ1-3,CASSRSTGGASGNTIYF,TGTGCCAGCAGCAGATCGACAGGGGGCGCGTCTGGAAACACCATATATTTT
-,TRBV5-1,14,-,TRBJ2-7,CASSLGDTGREQYF,TGCGCCAGCAGCTTGGGCGACACCGGTCGGGAGCAGTACTTC
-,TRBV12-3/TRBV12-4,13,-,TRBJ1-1,CATYTSGTTEAFF,TGTGCCACTTATACCTCCGGGACAACTGAAGCTTTCTTT
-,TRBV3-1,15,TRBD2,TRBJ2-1,CASRASSGPYNEQFF,TGTGCCAGCAGAGCATCTAGCGGACCCTACAATGAGCAGTTCTTC
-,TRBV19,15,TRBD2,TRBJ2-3,CASSPRLAGGDTQYF,TGTGCCAGTAGTCCCCGCCTAGCGGGGGGAGATACGCAGTATTTT
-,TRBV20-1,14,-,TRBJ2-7,CSERAQGTRGEQYF,TGCAGTGAGAGAGCCCAGGGGACCCGAGGGGAGCAGTACTTC
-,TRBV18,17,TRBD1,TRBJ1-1,CASSVRDSDEPNTEAFF,TGTGCCAGCTCAGTACGGGACAGCGACGAGCCCAACACTGAAGCTTTCTTT
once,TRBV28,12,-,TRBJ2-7,CASGQSSYEQYF,TGTGCCAGCGGGCAGAGCTCCTACGAGCAGTACTTC